This TCR beta chain was recovered during a study of CD8 T cells in Susac syndrome. For the study at large: When blood was drawn, the patients with Susac syndrome were therapy-naive, on corticosteroids, or on intravenous immunoglobulin alone. Findings and caveats of the study: Within Susac syndrome CD4+ T cell repertoires, clonal expansion was not evident.

Random hexamers primed reverse transcription of about 0.5 to 1 ug RNA. The TCR beta CDR3 was amplified by immunoSEQ multiplex PCR across 54 Vbeta, 13 Jbeta. TCRdb independently ran MiXCR on the immunoSEQ multiplex PCR reads; one entry per CDR3 protein. The table lists about 140,000 distinct CDR3 sequences, around 95% of them singletons. TEMRA cells were FACS-enriched, and CD8+ and CD4+ T cells were isolated negatively. As regards this clonotype: The antigen is not known.

V shed 6 bases, J shed 9 bases, and the junction held 7 bases outside the gene matches. The CDR3 is made up of 13 amino acids. The germline V gene encodes CDR1 SGHDN and CDR2 FVKESK. The sequenced sample was CD4+ T cells from PBMCs. The TCR originated in a human donor with Susac syndrome. The chain employs TRBV14 and TRBJ2-1, with 8 bases fitting TRBD1. The CDR3 reads CASRLQGASEQFF. The CDR3 DNA sequence: TGTGCCAGCAGGCTTCAGGGGGCTAGTGAGCAGTTCTTC.